The 23 T cell receptor beta chains listed next were all sequenced from one sample in a study of Graves' ophthalmopathy and Graves' hyperthyroidism. Using RNA transcripts, the TCR beta CDR3 regions were amplified. HTBI-primed first-round RT-PCR preceded second-round multiplex PCR. Using its own MiXCR run on the multiplex PCR reads, TCRdb lists one record per CDR3 protein. The data show 1 million to 1.3 million distinct CDR3 sequences, with 35% to 45% seen just once and roughly 11% held by the top ten. Sequencing was performed on peripheral blood or thyroid tissue (not recorded which). These receptors were obtained from an adult man with Graves' hyperthyroidism.

The J gene is TRBJ1-2, the V gene TRBV7-2; D perhaps matches TRBD1 (6 bases). Trimming stripped 5 bases from V and 4 bases from J, with 17 bases between. CDR3 length: 15 residues. The V gene's germline CDR1 is SGHTA and CDR2 FQGNSA. The CDR3 bases are TGTGCCAGCAGCCAAAACCAGGGGCTGGGCTATGGCTACACCTTC. Amino acids: CASSQNQGLGYGYTF.

The gene calls are TRBV9 and TRBJ1-2; a weak D match, TRBD1 (5 bases). Per germline, CDR1 SGDLS and CDR2 YYNGEE. Trimming stripped 0 bases from V and 7 bases from J, with 13 bases between. The CDR3 loop spans 14 amino acids. Here the CDR3 reads CASSVEGLARGYTF. CDR3 sequence (DNA): TGTGCCAGCAGCGTAGAGGGACTGGCCCGTGGCTACACCTTC.

The CDR3: CASSRGQSGANVLTF. Written as DNA, the CDR3 is TGTGCCAGCAGTCGTGGACAATCTGGGGCCAACGTCCTGACTTTC. V gene TRBV12-3 or TRBV12-4 combines with J gene TRBJ2-6; D possibly corresponds to TRBD1 (5 bases). The CDR3 sequence is 15 residues long. V lost 5 bases and J lost 1, with 9 bases in between.

This chain uses TRBV7-2 with TRBJ1-4, with a possible D match to TRBD1 (5 bases). V was cut by 7 bases and J by 7 bases, with 22 bases left in between. The CDR3 runs 16 residues. Germline V gene sequence: CDR1 SGHTA, CDR2 FQGNSA. The CDR3 nucleotides are TGTGCCAGCACTGATTCCCGGGGCACGTCTCCTGAAAAACTGTTTTTT. It specifies CASTDSRGTSPEKLFF.

In its sample, this clonotype was seen many times. The gene calls are TRBV9 and TRBJ1-3, with 7 bases aligning to TRBD1. Germline trimming cut 0 bases from V and 4 bases from J; bases unmatched to any gene: 4. The CDR3 is 15 residues long. The germline V gene has CDR1 SGDLS and CDR2 YYNGEE. CDR3 amino acids: CASSVDPGQGNTIYF. CDR3 sequence (DNA): TGTGCCAGCAGCGTAGACCCGGGACAGGGAAACACCATATATTTT.

As for this clonotype: A much larger clonotype is one base distant, so this may be a read error. The chain carries TRBV20-1 and TRBJ2-7; 7 bases are a match to TRBD1. This CDR3 has 12 residues. The germline V gene encodes CDR1 DFQATT and CDR2 SNEGSKA (reference sequence). The CDR3 region is CSVPTGLYGQYF. The CDR3 DNA reads TGCAGTGTTCCGACAGGGCTTTACGGGCAGTACTTC.

The chain links TRBV29-1 to TRBJ1-6; D is perhaps TRBD1 (6 bases). The CDR3 extends over 12 amino acids. CDR1 and CDR2 (germline): SQVTM, ANQGSEA. This CDR3 reads CREGGGNSPLHF. The CDR3 nucleotides are TGCAGAGAAGGGGGAGGTAATTCACCCCTCCACTTT.

This clonotype was seen repeatedly, ten times or more. The chain joins TRBV7-9 to TRBJ1-2, with D unclear. The CDR3 is made up of 14 amino acids. Trimming removed 7 bases at V and 7 bases at J, with 19 bases between. Looked up from germline, CDR1 is SEHNR and CDR2 is FQNEAQ (reference sequence). CDR3 sequence: CASITGPVLTGYTF. DNA for the CDR3: TGTGCCAGCATTACCGGACCTGTGCTTACTGGCTACACCTTC. Full variable domain (remainder filled in from reference TRBV7-9 and TRBJ1-2): DTGVSQNPRHKITKRGQNVTFRCDPISEHNRLYWYRQTLGQGPEFLTYFQNEAQLEKSRLLSDRFSAERPKGSFSTLEIQRTEQGDSAMYLCASITGPVLTGYTFGSGTRLTVV.

Of note for this clonotype: A read error may explain this, as a much larger clone is one base away. V usage is TRBV10-3 and J usage is TRBJ2-5; D is possibly TRBD2 (6 bases). Germline CDR1 is ENHRY and CDR2 is SYGVKD. The CDR3 has 13 residues. V lost 3 bases to trimming and J lost 5 bases, with 10 bases between them. The CDR3 nucleotides are TGTGCCATCAGTGACGAGGCGGGGGAGACCCAGTACTTC. Encoded protein: CAISDEAGETQYF.

The gene calls are TRBV6-5 and TRBJ2-2, with D perhaps matching TRBD2 (5 bases). V lost 2 bases and J 0 bases, leaving 7 bases between the germline ends. CDR3 length equals 15 residues. Germline CDR1 and CDR2: MNHEY and SVGAGI. CDR3 sequence reads: CASSYAGPNTGELFF. In DNA, the CDR3 is TGTGCCAGCAGTTACGCGGGTCCGAACACCGGGGAGCTGTTTTTT.

The chain joins TRBV12-3 or TRBV12-4 to TRBJ2-7, with a weak D call TRBD1 (6 bases). The CDR3 has 14 amino acids. V lost 4 bases and J 5 bases, leaving 15 bases between the germline ends. The CDR3 loop reads CASSSQGIFDEQYF. The CDR3 nucleotides read TGTGCCAGCAGTTCGCAGGGGATTTTCGACGAGCAGTACTTC.

This clonotype was counted only a few times. The chain has TRBV5-6 and TRBJ1-5; D ambiguous. This CDR3 region has 14 residues. V was pared by 1 base and J by 4 bases, with 9 bases between. Germline V CDR1 and CDR2: SGHDT, YYEEEE. This chain's CDR3 is CASSLRPVNQPQHF. In DNA form, the CDR3 reads TGTGCCAGCAGCTTGCGGCCGGTTAATCAGCCCCAGCATTTT.

Many counts were recorded for this clonotype. The chain recombines TRBV5-1 with TRBJ2-7, with D unclear. V lost 2 bases and J 3 bases, leaving 9 bases between the germline ends. Germline V gives CDR1 SGHRS, CDR2 YFSETQ. The CDR3 extends over 13 amino acids. The CDR3 nucleotides read TGCGCCAGCAGCTTCCTGTCTGACTACGAGCAGTACTTC. Translated, it gives CASSFLSDYEQYF.

DNA of the CDR3: TGCAGCAGCCCGGACAGGGGATTTGGCTACACCTTC. Translation: CSSPDRGFGYTF. The rearrangement uses TRBV29-1 and TRBJ1-2; TRBD1 aligns across 9 bases. The CDR3 sequence is 12 residues long. CDR1 is SQVTM and CDR2 is ANQGSEA in the germline V gene. Losses at the gene ends were 8 bases for V and 7 bases for J; bases not matched to a gene: 8. The full variable domain, rest sourced from reference TRBV29-1 and TRBJ1-2, is SAVISQKPSRDICQRGTSLTIQCQVDSQVTMMFWYRQQPGQSLTLIATANQGSEATYESGFVIDKFPISRPNLTFSTLTVSNMSPEDSSIYLCSSPDRGFGYTFGSGTRLTVV.

This clonotype has only a few counts. This sequence joins TRBV7-9 and TRBJ2-7; 9 nucleotides agree with TRBD1. V dropped 5 bases and J dropped 3; count of bases not matched to a gene: 8. CDR3 length: 15 amino acids. From germline, CDR1 is SEHNR and CDR2 FQNEAQ (reference sequence). CDR3 sequence: CASSPPRDRVYEQYF. The CDR3, as DNA: TGTGCCAGCAGCCCCCCCCGGGACAGGGTCTACGAGCAGTACTTC.

The chain uses TRBV10-3 and TRBJ2-7; 9 nucleotides align to TRBD1. CDR1 and CDR2 from the germline V gene are ENHRY and SYGVKD. This CDR3 is built from 15 residues. Trimming cost V 10 bases and J 3 bases; bases outside gene matches: 13. CDR3 nucleotides: TGTGCCAGCAGACCCGGGACAGGGCGGGGCTACGAGCAGTACTTC. Its translation: CASRPGTGRGYEQYF.

Comments on this clonotype: At one of its ends the junction is not consistent with the germline gene, which may arise from a read error. The CDR3 DNA reads as TGTGCCAGCAACTTACGATTTCCACCCCTCGGGCAGGAAGCTTTCTTT. This translates into CASNLRFPPLGQEAFF. This sequence joins TRBV7-2 and TRBJ1-1; D gene unclear. The CDR3 runs to 16 residues. In germline, CDR1 is SGHTA, CDR2 FQGNSA.

The CDR3 loop reads CASMNLAGEETQYF. CDR3 coding DNA: TGTGCCAGTATGAACCTAGCGGGAGAAGAGACCCAGTACTTC. The chain recombines TRBV19 with TRBJ2-5; 10 nucleotides agree with TRBD2. Germline-derived CDR1 and CDR2 are LNHDA and SQIVND (reference sequence). V shed 7 bases, J shed 3 bases, and the junction held 5 bases outside the gene matches. The length of the CDR3 is 14 residues.

The V call is TRBV28, the J call TRBJ2-5, with D unclear. CDR1 is MDHEN, CDR2 SYDVKM, per germline. This CDR3 has 15 residues. The V end lost 6 bases, the J end lost 4 bases, and 18 bases lay between the germline ends. DNA for the CDR3: TGTGCCAGCAGCCCATCACTACATATAGGAGAGACCCAGTACTTC. It is translated as CASSPSLHIGETQYF. Full variable domain (remainder filled in from reference TRBV28 and TRBJ2-5): DVKVTQSSRYLVKRTGEKVFLECVQDMDHENMFWYRQDPGLGLRLIYFSYDVKMKEKGDIPEGYSVSREKKERFSLILESASTNQTSMYLCASSPSLHIGETQYFGPGTRLLVL.

This clonotype has just a few counts. CDR3 region: CASSLVPRGNTIYF. The CDR3 nucleotides are TGTGCCAGCAGCTTGGTCCCGAGAGGAAACACCATATATTTT. The chain carries TRBV5-5 and TRBJ1-3, with unresolved D. This CDR3 spans 14 amino acids. Per germline, CDR1 SGHKS and CDR2 YYEKEE (reference sequence). The V end lost 0 bases, the J end lost 4 bases, and 8 bases lay between the germline ends.

The V gene is TRBV9, the J gene TRBJ2-2, with D possibly matching TRBD2 (5 bases). The germline CDR1 and CDR2 sequences are SGDLS and YYNGEE. V was shortened by 0 bases and J by 2 bases, with 8 bases between the two germline ends. The CDR3 sequence is 15 residues long. The CDR3 DNA reads as TGTGCCAGCAGCGTAGCGGGGAAAAACACCGGGGAGCTGTTTTTT. Protein product: CASSVAGKNTGELFF.

The CDR3 here is CSAKSLAETYEQYF. CDR3 coding DNA: TGCAGTGCTAAGAGTCTAGCGGAGACCTACGAGCAGTACTTC. This chain uses TRBV20-1 with TRBJ2-7, with TRBD2 identical over 7 bases. Germline CDR1 DFQATT, CDR2 SNEGSKA (reference sequence). There are 14 residues in the CDR3. The trim removed 4 bases at V and 2 bases at J, leaving 8 bases unmatched.

The sample holds many counts of this clonotype. The V gene is TRBV4-3, the J gene TRBJ1-5; D not certain. V lost 0 bases and J lost 2, with 8 bases in between. Germline CDR1 and CDR2: LGHNA and YSLEER. The CDR3 extends over 15 amino acids. Here the CDR3 DNA reads TGCGCCAGCAGCCAAGACAGGTTAGGCAATCAGCCCCAGCATTTT. This gives the protein CASSQDRLGNQPQHF.